The rows below give T cell receptor beta chains drawn from one sample of a study of shared clonotypes between healthy human individuals. Repertoires were generated with immunoSEQ multiplex PCR, while TCRdb's copy carries only in-frame clones and drops some. The table has approximately 2.4 million clones, 90% to 96% seen once; the top ten hold roughly 0.13%. Material: naive CD4+ T cells sorted from blood. These receptor sequences come from a man between 18 and 35 years old in good health. The CDR3 runs from the conserved cysteine through the conserved F or W. Fields, in order: V gene, J gene, CDR3 protein.

V: TRBV6-5
J: TRBJ2-3
CDR3: CASSPGLAGVNTQYF

V: TRBV5-1
J: TRBJ2-2
CDR3: CASSFGGNTGELFF

V: TRBV19
J: TRBJ2-3
CDR3: CASRGTKDDTQYF

V: TRBV28
J: TRBJ1-4
CDR3: CASSPGTSLQKLFF

V: TRBV5-1
J: TRBJ1-6
CDR3: CASSPGGGPRGSPLHF

V: TRBV2
J: TRBJ1-5
CDR3: CASSAGVYQPQHF

V: TRBV5-4
J: TRBJ1-1
CDR3: CASSPPLGGSTEAFF

V: TRBV7-9
J: TRBJ1-1
CDR3: CASSTKGQQNTEAFF

V: TRBV6-6
J: TRBJ2-1
CDR3: CASSYGNEQFF

V: TRBV6-5
J: TRBJ1-2
CDR3: CASSYKQGSYGYTF

V: TRBV10-3
J: TRBJ2-2
CDR3: CAISTRGPGGTGELFF

V: TRBV27
J: TRBJ1-6
CDR3: CASSRRTGIEGSPLHF

V: TRBV5-1
J: TRBJ2-3
CDR3: CASSLDDIITDTQYF

V: TRBV28
J: TRBJ1-5
CDR3: CASRAGGASNQPQHF

V: TRBV27
J: TRBJ2-3
CDR3: CASVDRVTDTQYF

V: TRBV29-1
J: TRBJ2-1
CDR3: CSTWGINSDEQFF

V: TRBV14
J: TRBJ1-2
CDR3: CASSQVMEDYTF

V: TRBV4-1
J: TRBJ2-2
CDR3: CASSQGLPYGELFF

V: TRBV19
J: TRBJ2-4
CDR3: CASSILASGLAKNIQYF

V: TRBV6-5
J: TRBJ2-7
CDR3: CASSYSKASGNYEQYF

V: TRBV30
J: TRBJ2-5
CDR3: CAWSTEETQYF

V: TRBV10-2
J: TRBJ1-6
CDR3: CASSEVNSPLHF

V: TRBV7-2
J: TRBJ1-5
CDR3: CASSSGQGRFMPQHF

V: TRBV15
J: TRBJ2-7
CDR3: CATSRVGTGVYEQYF

V: TRBV9
J: TRBJ2-7
CDR3: CASSVGPQGNYEQYF

V: TRBV10-2
J: TRBJ1-1
CDR3: CASSAGQGGYTEAFF

V: TRBV27
J: TRBJ2-2
CDR3: CASSLGATGELFF

V: TRBV9
J: TRBJ2-7
CDR3: CASSVGSREGYEQYF

V: TRBV6-5
J: TRBJ2-7
CDR3: CASALSGTTYEQYF

V: TRBV7-9
J: TRBJ2-7
CDR3: CASSLVGDEQYF

V: TRBV7-5
J: TRBJ2-7
CDR3: CARSLPQRFRRVNEQYF

V: TRBV18
J: TRBJ1-1
CDR3: CASSPPLQGNTEAFF

V: TRBV15
J: TRBJ2-5
CDR3: CATSAQGVETQYF

V: TRBV5-1
J: TRBJ2-2
CDR3: CASSRGPNTGELFF

V: TRBV30
J: TRBJ1-1
CDR3: CAYSGMDTEAFF

V: TRBV21-1
J: TRBJ2-7
CDR3: CASSDGASGTYEQYF

V: TRBV5-6
J: TRBJ2-1
CDR3: CASSFWASNEQFF

V: TRBV5-6
J: TRBJ1-6
CDR3: CASSLSSANSPLHF

V: TRBV10-3
J: TRBJ2-5
CDR3: CAISESGGETQYF

V: TRBV29-1
J: TRBJ2-3
CDR3: CSVGAGTDTQYF

V: TRBV2
J: TRBJ1-3
CDR3: CASSEWQAGNTIYF

V: TRBV10-3
J: TRBJ2-3
CDR3: CAISGDDSFRTDTQYF